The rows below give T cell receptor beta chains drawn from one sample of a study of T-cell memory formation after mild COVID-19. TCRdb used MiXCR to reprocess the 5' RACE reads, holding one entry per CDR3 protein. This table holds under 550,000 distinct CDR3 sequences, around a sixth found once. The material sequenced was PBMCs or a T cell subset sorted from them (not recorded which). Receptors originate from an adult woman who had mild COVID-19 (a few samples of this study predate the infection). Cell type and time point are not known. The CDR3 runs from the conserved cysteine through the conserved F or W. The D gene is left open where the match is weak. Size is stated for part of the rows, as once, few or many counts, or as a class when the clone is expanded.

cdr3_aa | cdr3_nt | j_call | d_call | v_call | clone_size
CASSYNRGVPYEQYF | TGTGCCAGCAGTTACAACCGCGGCGTGCCTTACGAGCAGTACTTC | TRBJ2-7 | . | TRBV6-5 | .
CAWSVGGQETQYF | TGTGCCTGGAGTGTAGGAGGGCAAGAGACCCAGTACTTC | TRBJ2-5 | . | TRBV30 | many
CASSEGQGPRGAQYF | TGTGCCAGCAGTGAAGGACAGGGACCTCGTGGGGCCCAGTACTTC | TRBJ2-5 | TRBD1 | TRBV25-1 | .
CASSLVPSGDYEQYF | TGCGCCAGCAGCTTGGTCCCTAGCGGGGACTACGAGCAGTACTTC | TRBJ2-7 | TRBD2 | TRBV5-1 | .
CAWSVGSAGGNTEAFF | TGTGCCTGGAGTGTGGGTTCGGCCGGAGGGAACACTGAAGCTTTCTTT | TRBJ1-1 | . | TRBV30 | .
CSVEEEGGGYNEQFF | TGCAGCGTTGAAGAGGAGGGAGGCGGATACAATGAGCAGTTCTTC | TRBJ2-1 | . | TRBV29-1 | .
CASTTPGTPPVEQYF | TGTGCCAGCACCACTCCCGGGACACCCCCGGTCGAGCAGTACTTC | TRBJ2-7 | . | TRBV7-9 | .
CASRDFGAWDTEAFF | TGTGCCAGCAGAGATTTCGGGGCTTGGGACACTGAAGCTTTCTTT | TRBJ1-1 | . | TRBV6-1 | .
CATSGRTGQGTEAFF | TGTGCCACCAGTGGGCGGACAGGGCAGGGGACTGAAGCTTTCTTT | TRBJ1-1 | TRBD1 | TRBV24-1 | .
CASSITGGRGYTF | TGTGCCAGCAGTATCACAGGGGGAAGAGGCTACACCTTC | TRBJ1-2 | TRBD1 | TRBV12-3/TRBV12-4 | .
CASRGGGSYEQYF | TGTGCCAGCAGGGGTGGGGGATCCTACGAGCAGTACTTC | TRBJ2-7 | . | TRBV25-1 | .
CSVGLAGPDTQYF | TGCAGCGTCGGACTAGCGGGACCAGATACGCAGTATTTT | TRBJ2-3 | TRBD2 | TRBV29-1 | few
CASRQGDMNTGELFF | TGTGCCAGTAGACAAGGGGACATGAACACCGGGGAGCTGTTTTTT | TRBJ2-2 | . | TRBV27 | many
CASTRGGGNQPQHF | TGTGCCAGCACCAGGGGAGGGGGCAATCAGCCCCAGCATTTT | TRBJ1-5 | . | TRBV13 | .
CAIGQGGYEQYF | TGTGCCATAGGACAGGGCGGCTACGAGCAGTACTTC | TRBJ2-7 | TRBD1 | TRBV10-3 | few
CSARDHNEKLFF | TGCAGTGCTCGAGATCATAATGAAAAACTGTTTTTT | TRBJ1-4 | . | TRBV20-1 | few
CASSSTGYGELFF | TGTGCCAGCAGCTCGACAGGGTACGGGGAGCTGTTTTTT | TRBJ2-2 | TRBD1 | TRBV2 | .
CASSQGQLINYGYTF | TGCGCCAGCAGCCAGGGACAGCTGATTAACTATGGCTACACCTTC | TRBJ1-2 | TRBD1 | TRBV4-1 | few
CAGSPGTGREQYF | TGTGCCGGCAGCCCGGGGACAGGGCGCGAGCAGTACTTC | TRBJ2-7 | TRBD1 | TRBV7-9 | .
CASSPPPRTGCEQYF | TGTGCCAGCAGTCCCCCGCCCCGAACAGGGTGCGAGCAGTACTTC | TRBJ2-7 | . | TRBV6-6 | .
CASSLTGTSGTNGGEQFF | TGTGCCAGCAGCTTAACGGGGACTAGCGGGACCAACGGCGGTGAGCAGTTCTTC | TRBJ2-1 | TRBD2 | TRBV7-3 | few
CASSPGPGQGVAKNIQYF | TGTGCCAGTAGTCCAGGCCCGGGACAGGGGGTTGCCAAAAACATTCAGTACTTC | TRBJ2-4 | TRBD1 | TRBV19 | many
CSAQGQGGYNEQFF | TGCAGTGCTCAAGGACAGGGGGGCTACAATGAGCAGTTCTTC | TRBJ2-1 | TRBD1 | TRBV20-1 | .
CASSPLGGDGYTF | TGTGCCAGCAGCCCCTTGGGTGGGGATGGCTACACCTTC | TRBJ1-2 | . | TRBV7-9 | .
CASSRGAGRYNEQFF | TGTGCCAGCTCACGAGGGGCGGGACGGTACAATGAGCAGTTCTTC | TRBJ2-1 | . | TRBV18 | few
CASSLGQAYNEQFF | TGCGCCAGCAGCTTGGGGCAGGCCTACAATGAGCAGTTCTTC | TRBJ2-1 | . | TRBV5-1 | few
CASSYLSTGGVPYEQYF | TGTGCCAGCAGTTATCTCTCGACAGGGGGGGTCCCCTACGAGCAGTACTTC | TRBJ2-7 | TRBD1 | TRBV6-5 | .
CASSPRRVAQYNEQFF | TGTGCCAGCAGCCCAAGGAGAGTAGCCCAATACAATGAGCAGTTCTTC | TRBJ2-1 | . | TRBV11-2 | many
CASSPTVANYGYTF | TGTGCCAGCAGCCCGACAGTAGCTAACTATGGCTACACCTTC | TRBJ1-2 | . | TRBV5-6 | .
CASSQGGLAAFGEQFF | TGTGCCAGCAGCCAAGGGGGACTAGCGGCCTTCGGGGAGCAGTTCTTC | TRBJ2-1 | TRBD2 | TRBV3-1 | .
CAWSGNNEQFF | TGTGCCTGGAGCGGGAACAATGAGCAGTTCTTC | TRBJ2-1 | . | TRBV30 | .
CSVEGQGHLHF | TGCAGCGTTGAGGGACAGGGGCACCTCCACTTT | TRBJ1-6 | TRBD1 | TRBV29-1 | many
CASSYGGTKGSDTEAFF | TGTGCCAGCAGTTATGGGGGAACAAAGGGGTCCGACACTGAAGCTTTCTTT | TRBJ1-1 | . | TRBV6-2/TRBV6-3 | .
CAWSVRDRGPEQYF | TGTGCCTGGAGTGTGCGGGACAGGGGGCCCGAGCAGTACTTC | TRBJ2-7 | TRBD1 | TRBV30 | .
CASSRRQGTSGNTEAFF | TGTGCCAGCAGCCGTCGACAGGGGACGTCAGGAAACACTGAAGCTTTCTTT | TRBJ1-1 | TRBD1 | TRBV7-9 | few
CASSPLAGGRNEQFF | TGCGCCAGCAGCCCTCTAGCGGGAGGGCGGAATGAGCAGTTCTTC | TRBJ2-1 | TRBD2 | TRBV4-1 | many
CATSHPGTGGGGYEQYF | TGTGCCACCAGCCATCCCGGGACAGGGGGTGGGGGCTACGAGCAGTACTTC | TRBJ2-7 | TRBD1 | TRBV15 | .
CASSLAGDAGELFF | TGCGCCAGCAGCTTGGCAGGGGATGCCGGGGAGCTGTTTTTT | TRBJ2-2 | . | TRBV5-1 | few
CSADGLLGAYNEQFF | TGCAGTGCTGATGGACTCCTTGGGGCATACAATGAGCAGTTCTTC | TRBJ2-1 | . | TRBV20-1 | few
CASSSLGSTDTQYF | TGTGCCAGCAGTAGCCTAGGAAGCACAGATACGCAGTATTTT | TRBJ2-3 | . | TRBV2 | many
CAISEVGAWNTEAFF | TGTGCCATCAGTGAGGTGGGGGCCTGGAACACTGAAGCTTTCTTT | TRBJ1-1 | . | TRBV10-3 | .
CASSLSLQGPYEQYF | TGTGCCAGCAGTTTATCGTTGCAGGGTCCCTACGAGCAGTACTTC | TRBJ2-7 | . | TRBV27 | .
CSARDSVYSYEQYF | TGCAGTGCTAGAGATTCAGTCTACTCCTACGAGCAGTACTTC | TRBJ2-7 | . | TRBV20-1 | .
CASSPSFGPSSYEQYF | TGTGCCAGCTCACCCTCGTTTGGCCCTAGCTCCTACGAGCAGTACTTC | TRBJ2-7 | . | TRBV18 | .